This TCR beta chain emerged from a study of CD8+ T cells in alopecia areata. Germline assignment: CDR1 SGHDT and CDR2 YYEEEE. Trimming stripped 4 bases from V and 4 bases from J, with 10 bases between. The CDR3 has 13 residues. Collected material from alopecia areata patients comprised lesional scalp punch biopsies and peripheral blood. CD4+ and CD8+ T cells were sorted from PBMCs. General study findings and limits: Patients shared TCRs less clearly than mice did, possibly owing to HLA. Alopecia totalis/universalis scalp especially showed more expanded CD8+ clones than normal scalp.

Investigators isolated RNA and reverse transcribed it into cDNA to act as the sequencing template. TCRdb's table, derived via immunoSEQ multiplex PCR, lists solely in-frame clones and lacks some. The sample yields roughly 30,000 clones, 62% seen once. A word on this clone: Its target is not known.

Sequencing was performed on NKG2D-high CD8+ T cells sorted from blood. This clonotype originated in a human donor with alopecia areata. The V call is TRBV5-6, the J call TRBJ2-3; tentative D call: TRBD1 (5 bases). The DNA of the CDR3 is TGTGCCAGCAGCCCCGACAGTGCAGATACGCAGTATTTT. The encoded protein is CASSPDSADTQYF.